This passage covers 30 T cell receptor beta chains from one sample sequenced in a study of blood T cell repertoires in COVID-19. Repertoires were generated with immunoSEQ multiplex PCR, while TCRdb's copy carries only in-frame clones and drops some. The table has 250,000 to 300,000 clones, around 92% seen once; the top ten hold roughly 1.9%. Sample: PBMCs or T cells enriched from blood (not recorded which). The receptors shown here come from a woman aged 55 to 70 who had recovered from COVID-19.

The J gene is TRBJ1-5, the V gene TRBV30; TRBD1 matches at 9 bases. Trimming cost V 4 bases and J 2 bases; bases outside gene matches: 3. The CDR3 runs to 14 residues. CDR1 is GTSNPN and CDR2 is SVGIG in the germline V gene (reference sequence). The CDR3 reads CAWNRQGGNQPQHF. For the CDR3, the DNA is TGTGCCTGGAACCGACAGGGGGGCAATCAGCCCCAGCATTTT.

The gene calls are TRBV7-6 and TRBJ2-3, with 9 bases identical to TRBD2. CDR1 and CDR2 (germline): SGHVS, FNYEAQ. The CDR3 contains 15 residues. J gave up 4 bases and V 5 bases, and 7 bases lay outside the gene matches. As DNA, the CDR3 is TGTGCCAGCAGCCCAGGTAGCGGGGGTCCAGATACGCAGTATTTT. This gives the protein CASSPGSGGPDTQYF. The full variable domain, completed using reference TRBV7-6 and TRBJ2-3, is GAGVSQSPRYKVTKRGQDVALRCDPISGHVSLYWYRQALGQGPEFLTYFNYEAQQDKSGLPNDRFSAERPEGSISTLTIQRTEQRDSAMYRCASSPGSGGPDTQYFGPGTRLTVL.

CDR3 DNA sequence: TGCAGCGTTGACGAGGTCCGATCTTTTGAAGCTTTCTTT. It yields the protein CSVDEVRSFEAFF. The chain is built from TRBV29-1 and TRBJ1-1; D call uncertain. This CDR3 has 13 residues. Trimming stripped 3 bases from V and 7 bases from J, with 15 bases between. Germline CDR1 is SQVTM and CDR2 is ANQGSEA. Full variable domain (rest looked up from reference TRBV29-1 and TRBJ1-1): SAVISQKPSRDICQRGTSLTIQCQVDSQVTMMFWYRQQPGQSLTLIATANQGSEATYESGFVIDKFPISRPNLTFSTLTVSNMSPEDSSIYLCSVDEVRSFEAFFGQGTRLTVV.

This chain links TRBV15 with TRBJ2-7; D possibly corresponds to TRBD2 (6 bases). The ends were cut back, 3 bases at V and 4 bases at J, with 16 bases in the middle. This CDR3 is built from 15 residues. Germline V gene data show CDR1 as LNHNV and CDR2 as YYDKDF (reference sequence). The CDR3 region has the DNA TGTGCCACCAGCAGTTTTCGGGGGAAGGAATACGAGCAGTACTTC. Encoded protein: CATSSFRGKEYEQYF.

For this clone: Additional DNA sequences in this sample encode the identical CDR3. The chain recombines TRBV5-4 with TRBJ2-5; 14 positions match TRBD2. V lost 3 bases to trimming and J lost 1 base; unmatched junction nucleotides: 2. Germline CDR1 is SGHNT and CDR2 is YYREEE (reference sequence). The CDR3 totals 16 residues. In nucleotides, the CDR3 is TGTGCCAGCAGCTGGGGACTAGCGGGGGTCCAAGAGACCCAGTACTTC. This codes for CASSWGLAGVQETQYF.

J is TRBJ2-5 and V is TRBV5-1, with 9 bases identical to TRBD1. In germline, CDR1 is SGHRS, CDR2 YFSETQ. The CDR3 length is 17 residues. J gave up 5 bases and V 2 bases, and 13 bases lay outside the gene matches. For the CDR3, the DNA is TGCGCCAGCAGCTTTAGACCCGGGACAGGGAGTCTTGAGACCCAGTACTTC. As protein: CASSFRPGTGSLETQYF.

This chain joins TRBV3-1 (or the pseudogene TRBV3-2) and TRBJ2-5, with a tentative D call TRBD1 (7 bases). CDR3 length: 14 amino acids. CDR1 LGHDT and CDR2 YNNKEL come from the germline V gene (reference sequence). V lost 10 bases and J 4 bases, leaving 19 bases between the germline ends. The CDR3 region has the DNA TGTGCCATCTCTGACAATCAGGGGGGAGAGACCCAGTACTTC. It specifies CAISDNQGGETQYF.

This sequence joins TRBV6-5 and TRBJ1-6; D is perhaps TRBD1 (5 bases). V lost 5 bases and J 8 bases, leaving 13 bases between the germline ends. The CDR3 is 14 amino acids. CDR1 and CDR2 from the germline V gene are MNHEY and SVGAGI. DNA of the CDR3: TGTGCCAGCAGTACCAGGGTAGTCGATTCACCCCTCCACTTT. The encoded protein is CASSTRVVDSPLHF.

This clone was seen a handful of times. The chain couples TRBV28 to TRBJ1-6; no firm D call. Germline CDR1 MDHEN, CDR2 SYDVKM. This CDR3 spans 14 amino acids. Trimming pared 8 bases from V and 4 bases from J, leaving 12 bases between. Written as DNA, the CDR3 is TGTGCCAGCTTTTTGGGCGGGTATAATTCACCCCTCCACTTT. Protein sequence: CASFLGGYNSPLHF.

The chain combines TRBV5-1 with TRBJ1-3; TRBD1 agrees at 9 bases. This CDR3 has 16 amino acids. The germline CDR1 and CDR2 sequences are SGHRS and YFSETQ. Germline trimming cut 4 bases from V and 2 bases from J; bases unmatched to any gene: 7. The CDR3 reads CASSIQGAGAGNTIYF. In nucleotides, the CDR3 is TGCGCCAGCAGCATACAGGGGGCTGGGGCTGGAAACACCATATATTTT.

The CDR3 bases are TGTGCCACGGGCTTGGGTAGGATTAGCAATCAGCCCCAGCATTTT. This codes for CATGLGRISNQPQHF. The chain links TRBV15 to TRBJ1-5, with no clear D. V lost 9 bases and J lost 0, with 15 bases in between. Per germline, CDR1 LNHNV and CDR2 YYDKDF (reference sequence). The CDR3 is made up of 15 amino acids.

The chain is built from TRBV28 and TRBJ1-2, with 11 bases fitting TRBD1. The germline CDR1 and CDR2 sequences are MDHEN and SYDVKM. J lost 8 bases, V lost 4 bases, and 6 bases had no gene match. The CDR3 length is 14 residues. The chain's CDR3 is CASSSWTGGMGYTF. The CDR3 region has the DNA TGTGCCAGCAGTTCGTGGACAGGGGGCATGGGCTACACCTTC.

This rearrangement joins TRBV18 to TRBJ1-1, with a tentative D call TRBD1 (5 bases). Trimming left V 3 bases short and J 0 bases short, with 8 bases between. Germline CDR1 is KGHSH and CDR2 is LQKENI. The CDR3 runs 14 residues. In DNA, the CDR3 is TGTGCCAGCTCACCGGCAGGGATGAACACTGAAGCTTTCTTT. Translated: CASSPAGMNTEAFF.

This clone was seen once. The V and J genes are TRBV28 and TRBJ2-1, with TRBD2 identical over 7 bases. The CDR3 is 17 residues long. Germline CDR1 is MDHEN and CDR2 is SYDVKM. Trimming removed 6 bases from V and 3 bases from J; junction bases left unmatched: 14. The CDR3 protein is CASSLRGGSVGYNEQFF. As DNA, the CDR3 is TGTGCCAGCAGCCTACGGGGAGGGTCAGTAGGCTACAATGAGCAGTTCTTC.

The rearrangement uses TRBV5-1 and TRBJ1-3; D perhaps matches TRBD1 (5 bases). V was cut by 0 bases and J by 0 bases, with 16 bases left in between. Per the germline V gene, CDR1 is SGHRS and CDR2 is YFSETQ. This CDR3 is built from 18 residues. The CDR3 here is CASSLDIWQGNSGNTIYF. CDR3 in DNA: TGCGCCAGCAGCTTGGATATATGGCAGGGTAACTCTGGAAACACCATATATTTT. The whole variable domain, filled in from reference TRBV5-1 and TRBJ1-3, reads KAGVTQTPRYLIKTRGQQVTLSCSPISGHRSVSWYQQTPGQGLQFLFEYFSETQRNKGNFPGRFSGRQFSNSRSEMNVSTLELGDSALYLCASSLDIWQGNSGNTIYFGEGSWLTVV.

This clone was detected only once. The V gene is TRBV11-2, the J gene TRBJ2-5; D gene ambiguous. CDR1 is SGHAT, CDR2 FQNNGV, per germline. Trimming removed 5 bases from V and 0 bases from J, with 10 bases in between. This CDR3 region has 14 residues. CDR3 region: CASSKYSYQETQYF. The CDR3 DNA is TGTGCCAGCAGCAAATACTCCTACCAAGAGACCCAGTACTTC.

The rearrangement joins TRBV6-1 to TRBJ1-5, with a weak D call TRBD1 (6 bases). V was trimmed by 4 bases and J by 0 bases, leaving 13 bases between them. This CDR3 spans 16 amino acids. CDR1 is MNHNS, CDR2 SASEGT, per germline. This CDR3 reads CASSGLRGFSNQPQHF. As DNA, the CDR3 is TGTGCCAGCAGTGGTCTAAGGGGGTTTAGCAATCAGCCCCAGCATTTT.

This clone was observed a handful of times. This chain joins TRBV3-1 (or the pseudogene TRBV3-2) and TRBJ1-1, with D perhaps matching TRBD1 (5 bases). Looked up from germline, CDR1 is LGHDT and CDR2 is YNNKEL (reference sequence). V lost 3 bases and J lost 9, with 29 bases in between. This CDR3 region has 18 residues. In DNA form, the CDR3 reads TGTGCCAGCAGCCAGGGGCTGGCCGTCGCAGTGCTGTGGGCAAAAGCTTTCTTT. It encodes CASSQGLAVAVLWAKAFF.

This clone is a singleton in its sample. This chain joins TRBV18 and TRBJ1-2; D remains unclear. CDR1 and CDR2 (germline): KGHSH, LQKENI. The CDR3 is made up of 17 amino acids. The V end lost 4 bases, the J end lost 8 bases, and 26 bases lay between the germline ends. The CDR3, as DNA: TGTGCCAGCTCACGGGCAGTTGGGCCGGGAACAAAGCGGGGCTACACCTTC. Protein: CASSRAVGPGTKRGYTF.

In its sample, this clone was seen a few times. The chain couples TRBV2 to TRBJ1-5, with 9 bases fitting TRBD1. CDR1 is SNHLY, CDR2 FYNNEI, per germline. V was pared by 5 bases and J by 4 bases, with 18 bases of the junction left unmatched. The CDR3 covers 19 residues. The CDR3 nucleotides are TGTGCCAGCAGTCCGAGCAGAATTCGACAGGGGGGCCCGAATCAGCCCCAGCATTTT. This translates into CASSPSRIRQGGPNQPQHF.

V gene TRBV28 combines with J gene TRBJ1-2, with D perhaps matching TRBD1 (5 bases). CDR3 length equals 14 residues. Trimming pared 3 bases from V and 4 bases from J, leaving 12 bases between. Germline V gives CDR1 MDHEN, CDR2 SYDVKM. CDR3 residues: CASSFQGSIYGYTF. CDR3 in DNA: TGTGCCAGCAGTTTCCAGGGATCTATCTATGGCTACACCTTC.

The gene calls are TRBV19 and TRBJ2-7; D is undetermined. Germline V CDR1 and CDR2: LNHDA, SQIVND (reference sequence). V was pared by 2 bases and J by 3 bases, with 8 bases between. This CDR3 is 13 amino acids long. The CDR3 nucleotides are TGTGCCAGTAGTATAAGAAGAGACTACGAGCAGTACTTC. Encoded protein: CASSIRRDYEQYF.

This clone was detected once. The rearrangement joins TRBV5-1 to TRBJ1-1; D not resolved. Germline CDR1 SGHRS, CDR2 YFSETQ. Trimming shortened V by 7 bases and J by 1 base, and 11 bases separated the two germline ends. The CDR3 runs 13 residues. CDR3 amino acids: CASGDEGNTEAFF. DNA for the CDR3: TGCGCCAGCGGCGATGAGGGGAACACTGAAGCTTTCTTT.

The rearrangement uses TRBV27 and TRBJ1-1, with 9 bases that match TRBD1. The CDR3 consists of 15 residues. J was trimmed by 0 bases and V by 5 bases; bases with no gene match: 4. Germline V gene sequence: CDR1 MNHEY, CDR2 SMNVEV (reference sequence). CDR3: CASSVTGGLNTEAFF. The CDR3 DNA follows: TGTGCCAGCAGTGTAACAGGGGGCCTGAACACTGAAGCTTTCTTT.

The chain employs TRBV5-1 and TRBJ1-2, with a tentative D call TRBD1 (5 bases). The V end lost 4 bases, the J end lost 5 bases, and 12 bases lay between the germline ends. CDR1 SGHRS and CDR2 YFSETQ come from the germline V gene. The CDR3 is 13 amino acids. Here the CDR3 reads CASSRDSTYGYTF. The CDR3 DNA is TGCGCCAGCAGCCGGGACTCAACGTATGGCTACACCTTC.

This clone came up once. The chain has TRBV19 and TRBJ1-2; TRBD1 matches at 7 bases. The CDR3 has 15 residues. Germline trimming cut 4 bases from V and 0 bases from J; bases unmatched to any gene: 5. In germline, CDR1 is LNHDA, CDR2 SQIVND (reference sequence). The DNA of the CDR3 is TGTGCCAGTAGTAAGAGGGACAGCTCTAACTATGGCTACACCTTC. Translating it yields CASSKRDSSNYGYTF.

This clone was observed once. As DNA, the CDR3 is TGTGCCAGCAGCTGGGGGGGACCTAGATACGAGCAGTACTTC. The encoded protein is CASSWGGPRYEQYF. V gene TRBV5-8 combines with J gene TRBJ2-7, with 7 bases identical to TRBD2. Germline trimming cut 3 bases from V and 4 bases from J; bases unmatched to any gene: 7. CDR1 and CDR2 from the germline V gene are SGHTS and YDEGEE. The CDR3 has 14 residues.

Comment on this clone: The junction does not match germline at one end; this may be a read error. The J gene is TRBJ1-1, the V gene TRBV5-1; D is undetermined. The CDR3 spans 12 residues. The V gene's germline CDR1 is SGHRS and CDR2 YFSETQ. CDR3 nucleotides: TGCGCCAGTCGTTTTCAGAACACTAAAGCTTTCTTT. It yields the protein CASRFQNTKAFF.

The rearrangement joins TRBV7-2 to TRBJ1-2; 8 positions match TRBD1. This CDR3 region has 14 residues. CDR1 is SGHTA, CDR2 FQGNSA, per germline. The trim removed 5 bases at V and 3 bases at J, leaving 5 bases unmatched. CDR3 protein: CASSPDRVYYGYTF. DNA of the CDR3: TGTGCCAGCAGCCCGGACAGGGTATACTATGGCTACACCTTC.

This clone was seen just once. V usage is TRBV19 and J usage is TRBJ2-7; D may be TRBD1 (5 bases). Germline V gene sequence: CDR1 LNHDA, CDR2 SQIVND (reference sequence). Trimming stripped 6 bases from V and 1 base from J, with 16 bases between. The CDR3 spans 15 residues. CDR3 DNA sequence: TGTGCCAGTAGCTTGACAGTCCTAGGGTCCTACGAGCAGTACTTC. Translated: CASSLTVLGSYEQYF. Drawing the rest from reference TRBV19 and TRBJ2-7, the complete variable domain is DGGITQSPKYLFRKEGQNVTLSCEQNLNHDAMYWYRQDPGQGLRLIYYSQIVNDFQKGDIAEGYSVSREKKESFPLTVTSAQKNPTAFYLCASSLTVLGSYEQYFGPGTRLTVT.